The clone carrying this T cell receptor (beta chain) occurred many times. Its antigen is unknown. This CDR3 is 15 amino acids long. Germline V lookup: CDR1 SGHTA, CDR2 FQGNSA. V dropped 5 bases and J dropped 2; count of bases not matched to a gene: 6. The data stem from a study of T cell repertoires in cytomegalovirus infection. Background on the study: Indications of both CMV infection and matching HLA type were provided by public TCR beta signatures.

TCRdb ran MiXCR on the reads and lists one entry per CDR3 protein. Seen here are under 300,000 distinct CDR3 sequences, about 12% observed once, and the top ten hold 1.6%. Study-wide points: The ex vivo response showed dominance by HLA-C-restricted CMV-specific TCR beta clonotypes. CMV carriers having the relevant HLA were flagged by cumulative public TCR beta family frequency.

The sequence came from a human donor in good health (CMV status not recorded). Some clones in this sample may be carry-over from other donors' samples. The sample was PBMCs. The chain has TRBV7-2 and TRBJ2-5; 9 bases line up with TRBD2. The CDR3 DNA sequence: TGTGCCAGCAGCCGACGGACTAGCGATCAAGAGACCCAGTACTTC. Residues: CASSRRTSDQETQYF.